Presented here are 20 T cell receptor beta chains from one specimen sequenced in a study of blood T cell repertoires in COVID-19. TCRdb's copy holds only in-frame clones and misses some; the assay was immunoSEQ multiplex PCR. The sample includes fewer than 450,000 clones, around 89% of them seen just once. The specimen was peripheral blood. These receptors were collected from a woman between 45 and 60 years old with COVID-19, enrolled during active disease.

The chain combines TRBV5-1 with TRBJ1-2, with TRBD1 identical over 8 bases. Trimming took 3 bases from V and 8 from J; bases not matched to a gene: 3. CDR3 length: 12 residues. Germline CDR1 SGHRS, CDR2 YFSETQ. CDR3 protein: CASSSTGDGYTF. In DNA, the CDR3 is TGCGCCAGCAGCTCGACAGGGGACGGCTACACCTTC.

J is TRBJ1-1 and V is TRBV6-5; 7 bases line up with TRBD1. CDR3 length: 14 residues. Germline-derived CDR1 and CDR2 are MNHEY and SVGAGI. The V segment lost 1 base and the J segment 3 bases; nucleotides outside the gene matches: 2. The CDR3 region has the DNA TGTGCCAGCAGTTACTACACAGGGGACACTGAAGCTTTCTTT. Amino acids: CASSYYTGDTEAFF.

This chain joins TRBV30 and TRBJ1-2; tentatively, D is TRBD1 (5 bases). Trimming shortened V by 0 bases and J by 7 bases, and 12 bases separated the two germline ends. The CDR3 totals 13 residues. The V gene's germline CDR1 is GTSNPN and CDR2 SVGIG (reference sequence). The CDR3 protein is CAWSVGTTGGYTF. CDR3 sequence (DNA): TGTGCCTGGAGTGTAGGGACTACAGGTGGCTACACCTTC.

V and J are TRBV10-1 and TRBJ2-7; TRBD2 might be the D (5 bases). This CDR3 has 12 residues. Germline CDR1 WNHNN, CDR2 SYGVQD (reference sequence). V lost 3 bases, J lost 4 bases, and 7 bases lay in between. The CDR3 DNA reads TGCGCCAGCAGTGATACTAGTTACGAGCAGTACTTC. Translation gives CASSDTSYEQYF.

The chain joins TRBV9 to TRBJ2-5; weak D call: TRBD1 (6 bases). Germline CDR1 SGDLS, CDR2 YYNGEE. The CDR3 loop spans 14 amino acids. V shed 2 bases and J shed 2 bases, with 10 bases lying between them. CDR3 in amino acids: CASSVRGMQETQYF. CDR3 in DNA: TGTGCCAGCAGCGTCAGGGGAATGCAAGAGACCCAGTACTTC.

The chain joins TRBV19 to TRBJ2-1, with 10 positions matching TRBD2. Unmatched junction bases numbered 7, after V lost 5 bases and J lost 3 bases. The CDR3 runs 16 residues. Germline CDR1 reads LNHDA; CDR2 reads SQIVND (reference sequence). The CDR3 nucleotides read TGTGCCAGTAGTTCCCTAGCTAGCGGGGGCTACAATGAGCAGTTCTTC. It yields the protein CASSSLASGGYNEQFF.

The V gene is TRBV9, the J gene TRBJ1-1, with TRBD1 matching over 9 bases. This CDR3 has 13 amino acids. Germline-derived CDR1 and CDR2 are SGDLS and YYNGEE. V lost 4 bases to trimming and J lost 3 bases; unmatched junction nucleotides: 1. The CDR3 sequence: CASSTGGYTEAFF. The CDR3 bases are TGTGCCAGCAGCACAGGGGGCTACACTGAAGCTTTCTTT.

V usage is TRBV30 and J usage is TRBJ1-6; 7 positions match TRBD1. Germline V gives CDR1 GTSNPN, CDR2 SVGIG (reference sequence). CDR3 length: 17 residues. Trimming removed 3 bases from V and 5 bases from J; junction bases left unmatched: 13. In DNA form, the CDR3 reads TGTGCCTGGAGACATCTTCGGGACAGATTAAATAATTCACCCCTCCACTTT. Its translation is CAWRHLRDRLNNSPLHF.

The chain joins TRBV7-9 to TRBJ1-5; D not resolved. V was trimmed by 0 bases and J by 9 bases, leaving 6 bases between them. The CDR3 contains 12 residues. The germline gives CDR1 SEHNR, CDR2 FQNEAQ (reference sequence). CDR3 in DNA: TGTGCCAGCAGCTTAGCGAGCGGGCCCCAGCATTTT. Translation: CASSLASGPQHF.

This clone was counted a single time. CDR3 sequence: CAWSLQRGRLRAFF. The CDR3 nucleotides are TGTGCCTGGAGTCTTCAGCGGGGACGACTTAGGGCTTTCTTT. The chain is built from TRBV30 and TRBJ1-1; weak D call: TRBD1 (5 bases). The CDR3 loop spans 14 amino acids. The V gene's germline CDR1 is GTSNPN and CDR2 SVGIG (reference sequence). V was trimmed by 2 bases and J by 11 bases, leaving 21 bases between them.

The V gene is TRBV18, the J gene TRBJ2-6; D unclear. This CDR3 is 14 amino acids long. V was clipped by 4 bases and J by 7 bases, with 11 bases between them. The germline CDR1 and CDR2 sequences are KGHSH and LQKENI. This CDR3 reads CASSRPGVANVLTF. The CDR3 DNA is TGTGCCAGCTCACGACCCGGAGTTGCCAACGTCCTGACTTTC.

The chain has TRBV21-1 and TRBJ2-5; the tabulated D call, TRBD2, remains unverified against the DNA. TRBV21-1 is a pseudogene segment. The CDR3 totals 13 residues. CDR3 loop: CASSNRPRKTQYF. In nucleotides, the CDR3 is TGTGCCAGCAGCAACCGTCCTAGAAAGACCCAGTACTTC.

The rearrangement joins TRBV28 to TRBJ2-3, with 10 nucleotides matching TRBD2. V lost 4 bases to trimming and J lost 6 bases; unmatched junction nucleotides: 13. Germline assignment: CDR1 MDHEN and CDR2 SYDVKM. The CDR3 consists of 17 residues. The CDR3 sequence: CASSSPGSGGAEDTQYF. DNA for the CDR3: TGTGCCAGCAGTTCACCGGGAAGCGGGGGGGCCGAGGATACGCAGTATTTT.

The chain links TRBV12-3 or TRBV12-4 to TRBJ2-1; D is ambiguous. V lost 3 bases and J 5 bases, leaving 8 bases between the germline ends. The CDR3 is 13 amino acids. CDR3 in amino acids: CASSFRRNNEQFF. Here the CDR3 DNA reads TGTGCCAGCAGTTTCCGGCGGAACAATGAGCAGTTCTTC.

V usage is TRBV5-3 and J usage is TRBJ1-5; D gene ambiguous. TRBV5-3 is an ORF; its function is uncertain. The CDR3 extends over 15 amino acids. V lost 2 bases and J 0 bases, leaving 9 bases between the germline ends. The CDR3 region has the DNA TGTGCCAGAAGCTTAGTAGCTTATAGCAATCAGCCCCAGCATTTT. Amino acid sequence: CARSLVAYSNQPQHF.

The chain recombines TRBV30 with TRBJ1-1; no clear D gene. CDR1 GTSNPN and CDR2 SVGIG come from the germline V gene (reference sequence). V shed 3 bases and J shed 1 base, with 9 bases lying between them. There are 13 residues in the CDR3. The CDR3 DNA reads as TGTGCCTGGAGGGCAAATTCGAACACTGAAGCTTTCTTT. It encodes CAWRANSNTEAFF.

This chain links TRBV5-4 with TRBJ2-3; D gene ambiguous. The CDR3 is made up of 13 amino acids. The V gene's germline CDR1 is SGHNT and CDR2 YYREEE (reference sequence). V was clipped by 6 bases and J by 5 bases, with 13 bases between them. CDR3 loop: CASTPMSGDTQYF. CDR3 nucleotide sequence: TGTGCCAGCACCCCAATGTCCGGAGATACGCAGTATTTT.

In its sample, this clone was seen once. The rearrangement links TRBV6-5 to TRBJ2-1; D may be TRBD1 (5 bases). Trimming removed 6 bases at V and 2 bases at J, with 11 bases between. This CDR3 spans 14 amino acids. Germline loops: CDR1 MNHEY, CDR2 SVGAGI. The CDR3 DNA reads as TGTGCCAGCAGGGCGGCAGGGACCTACAATGAGCAGTTCTTC. Translated: CASRAAGTYNEQFF.

This clone was recorded once. J is TRBJ1-1 and V is TRBV11-1, with D tentatively TRBD1 (5 bases). Trimming took off 3 bases at V and 4 bases at J, with 12 bases between the two ends. CDR1 and CDR2 from the germline V gene are SGHAT and FQDESV (reference sequence). This CDR3 has 14 residues. As DNA, the CDR3 is TGTGCCAGCAGCTTCGCCGGGGGGAGCACTGAAGCTTTCTTT. Encoded protein: CASSFAGGSTEAFF.

This clone has just one count. This rearrangement joins TRBV30 to TRBJ2-7; 8 bases map to TRBD1. Germline V gene lookup returns CDR1 GTSNPN and CDR2 SVGIG (reference sequence). The CDR3 length is 12 residues. V shed 0 bases and J 9 bases; nucleotides not matched to a gene: 4. The CDR3 DNA follows: TGTGCCTGGAGTGTCCAGGGGGCAGCGCAGTACTTC. Translation: CAWSVQGAAQYF. The full variable domain, completed using reference TRBV30 and TRBJ2-7, is SQTIHQWPATLVQPVGSPLSLECTVEGTSNPNLYWYRQAAGRGLQLLFYSVGIGQISSEVPQNLSASRPQDRQFILSSKKLLLSDSGFYLCAWSVQGAAQYFGPGTRLTVT.